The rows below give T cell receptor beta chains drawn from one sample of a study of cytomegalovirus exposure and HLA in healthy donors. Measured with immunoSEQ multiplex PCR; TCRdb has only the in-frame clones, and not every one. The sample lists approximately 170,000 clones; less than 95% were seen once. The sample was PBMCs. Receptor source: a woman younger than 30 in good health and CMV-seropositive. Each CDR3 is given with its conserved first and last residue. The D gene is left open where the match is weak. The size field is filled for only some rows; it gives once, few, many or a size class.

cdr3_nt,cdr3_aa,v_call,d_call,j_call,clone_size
TGCGCCAGCAGTCCCTTCCGGGATTCCTACGAGCAGTACTTC,CASSPFRDSYEQYF,TRBV5-1,.,TRBJ2-7,.
TGTGCCAGCAGCACACGGGACAGGGGGCGCACCGGGGAGCTGTTTTTT,CASSTRDRGRTGELFF,TRBV9,TRBD1,TRBJ2-2,.
TGTGCCAGCAGTGCGACAGGGGGGAGCACTGAAGCTTTCTTT,CASSATGGSTEAFF,TRBV28,TRBD1,TRBJ1-1,.
TGTGCCAGCAGTGATTGGGAGGGGGATGAGCAGTTCTTC,CASSDWEGDEQFF,TRBV2,.,TRBJ2-1,.
TGTGCCAGCAGGGTTTTGAGCTCCTACAATGAGCAGTTCTTC,CASRVLSSYNEQFF,TRBV6-1,.,TRBJ2-1,.
TGTGCCAGCAGCGCTGGGACAGGGGGCGGTTATGGCTACACCTTC,CASSAGTGGGYGYTF,TRBV2,TRBD1,TRBJ1-2,.
TGTGCCAGTAGTATTGCAGGGCACAATCAGCCCCAGCATTTT,CASSIAGHNQPQHF,TRBV19,.,TRBJ1-5,.
TGTGCCAGCAGCTTGGCTAGCGGGGGGGATGAGCAGTTCTTC,CASSLASGGDEQFF,TRBV5-5,TRBD2,TRBJ2-1,.
TGTGCCAGCAGTTACATCCAGGGGGATCAGCCCCAGCATTTT,CASSYIQGDQPQHF,TRBV6-6,TRBD1,TRBJ1-5,.
TGTGCCAGCAGACCCGGGACTAGTGCAAATACGCAGTATTTT,CASRPGTSANTQYF,TRBV6-1,TRBD2,TRBJ2-3,.
TGCGCCAGCAGCCAAGCCGACAGATACGAGCAGTACTTC,CASSQADRYEQYF,TRBV4-3,.,TRBJ2-7,.
TGTGCCAGCAGCGTCTCAGGGACTGGCGAGCAGTACTTC,CASSVSGTGEQYF,TRBV9,.,TRBJ2-7,.
TGCAGCGTTGAATTCTATAGCGAGCAGTACTTC,CSVEFYSEQYF,TRBV29-1,.,TRBJ2-7,.
TGTGCCAGCAGCTTAGAAGGACTAGCGGGGACGGTCAATGAGCAGTTCTTC,CASSLEGLAGTVNEQFF,TRBV7-3,TRBD2,TRBJ2-1,.
TGTGCCAGCTCACTCACAGGGGGTGGCAATCAGCCCCAGCATTTT,CASSLTGGGNQPQHF,TRBV18,TRBD1,TRBJ1-5,.
TGTGCCAGCGAGGGTGGGGTGCGGGAGCTGTTTTTT,CASEGGVRELFF,TRBV2,.,TRBJ2-2,.
TGTGCCAGCAGCCCCCTAGCGGGGGACTACAATGAGCAGTTCTTC,CASSPLAGDYNEQFF,TRBV7-8,TRBD2,TRBJ2-1,.
TGCGCCAGCACGGCGGGGGGTGCTGGCTACACCTTC,CASTAGGAGYTF,TRBV10-2,.,TRBJ1-2,few
TGTGCCAGTAGCGGGGGGAACACCGGGGAGCTGTTTTTT,CASSGGNTGELFF,TRBV6-1,TRBD2,TRBJ2-2,.
TGTGCCAGCAGCCTTCTAGAGGCAGTCCCCTCTGGAAACACCATATATTTT,CASSLLEAVPSGNTIYF,TRBV4-2,.,TRBJ1-3,.
TGTGCCAGCTCACCACGCGGCGGCACCTACAATGAGCAGTTCTTC,CASSPRGGTYNEQFF,TRBV18,.,TRBJ2-1,few
TGTGCCTGGGCCGCCAGCTCCTACAATGAGCAGTTCTTC,CAWAASSYNEQFF,TRBV30,.,TRBJ2-1,.
TGTGCCAGCAGTTACCATGGGGGGGCTTTCTTT,CASSYHGGAFF,TRBV6-5,.,TRBJ1-1,once
TGTGCCAGCAGCTTCACTAGCGCCTACAATGAGCAGTTCTTC,CASSFTSAYNEQFF,TRBV11-2,TRBD2,TRBJ2-1,.
TGTGCCAGCAGAGGACAGGGGGCTAATTACGAGCAGTACTTC,CASRGQGANYEQYF,TRBV6-6,TRBD1,TRBJ2-7,.
TGCGCCAGCAGCCAAGGGAGGCAGGGGGTAGTGTCAGGGGAGCTGTTTTTT,CASSQGRQGVVSGELFF,TRBV4-1,TRBD1,TRBJ2-2,.
TGTGCCAGCTCACCGACAGGGGGGAAGCGCGAGACCCAGTACTTC,CASSPTGGKRETQYF,TRBV18,TRBD1,TRBJ2-5,.
TGCGCCAGCAGCCAAGATGATGGGCTAGCGGATGAGCAGTTCTTC,CASSQDDGLADEQFF,TRBV4-3,TRBD2,TRBJ2-1,.
TGTGCCAGCAGTTCCTACAGGGGGGAAGAGACCCAGTACTTC,CASSSYRGEETQYF,TRBV2,TRBD1,TRBJ2-5,.
TGTGCCAGCAGCTTACTGGACAGCCTGTACGAGCAGTACTTC,CASSLLDSLYEQYF,TRBV7-2,.,TRBJ2-7,.
TGTGCCTGGAGTGGGGGACAGGGATACAATGAGCAGTTCTTC,CAWSGGQGYNEQFF,TRBV30,TRBD1,TRBJ2-1,.
TGTGCCAGTAGTCCTGGCCCGGCGGGCGCTTTCTTT,CASSPGPAGAFF,TRBV19,.,TRBJ1-1,many
TGTGCCATCAGTGAAAAGGACAGTGGCTCCTACGAGCAGTACTTC,CAISEKDSGSYEQYF,TRBV10-3,.,TRBJ2-7,.
TGTGCCAGCAGTTCTCAGTATAGCAATCAGCCCCAGCATTTT,CASSSQYSNQPQHF,TRBV27,.,TRBJ1-5,.
TGTGCCAGCAGCTTGGGCTGGCAGGGGGCAGGCGGGGAGCTGTTTTTT,CASSLGWQGAGGELFF,TRBV5-4,TRBD1,TRBJ2-2,.
TGCGCCAGCAGTTCCGGGGGGGCCCACGAGCAGTACTTC,CASSSGGAHEQYF,TRBV5-1,TRBD2,TRBJ2-7,.
TGTGCCAGCAGCTTAACGCCATTCCCAGGTGAAACAATAGGGCAGTTCTTC,CASSLTPFPGETIGQFF,TRBV7-3,.,TRBJ2-1,.
TGTGCCAGTAATGTAGGGGGAATAACGAACACCGGGGAGCTGTTTTTT,CASNVGGITNTGELFF,TRBV19,.,TRBJ2-2,.
TGTGCCAGCAGTTCGGGGTTGGGGGGAGGGACCGGGGAGCTGTTTTTT,CASSSGLGGGTGELFF,TRBV27,TRBD2,TRBJ2-2,.
TGCGCCAGCAGCCCCGGACAGGCGAGGGGGTCACCCCTCCACTTT,CASSPGQARGSPLHF,TRBV5-1,TRBD1,TRBJ1-6,.
TGTGCCAGCAGCGTAGGTCAGGGATCCTATGGCTACACCTTC,CASSVGQGSYGYTF,TRBV9,.,TRBJ1-2,.
TGTGCCAGCAGTGGGCGGGGACTAGCGGGAAACACAGATACGCAGTATTTT,CASSGRGLAGNTDTQYF,TRBV2,TRBD2,TRBJ2-3,.
TGTGCCAGCAGCTTCGGCTATGGCTACACCTTC,CASSFGYGYTF,TRBV7-8,.,TRBJ1-2,.
TGTGCCAGCAGCCCCGGGACAGGGGCCTACGAGCAGTACTTC,CASSPGTGAYEQYF,TRBV7-2,TRBD1,TRBJ2-7,.
TGTGCCAGCAGCCACCAGCGGTACAATGAGCAGTTCTTC,CASSHQRYNEQFF,TRBV7-9,.,TRBJ2-1,once
TGCAGCTCTGGGGGGGGCGCGGATGGCTACACCTTC,CSSGGGADGYTF,TRBV29-1,.,TRBJ1-2,.
TGTGCCTGGACTTCCGGGAAAGCTTTCTTT,CAWTSGKAFF,TRBV30,.,TRBJ1-1,.
TGTGCCAGCAGCCAAGATGAGGGGGAAGGTGAAAAACTGTTTTTT,CASSQDEGEGEKLFF,TRBV4-2,.,TRBJ1-4,.
TGTGCCACCAGCAGAGATCTCGGGGGTACCGGGGAGCTGTTTTTT,CATSRDLGGTGELFF,TRBV15,.,TRBJ2-2,.
TGTGCCAATACGGGGGACTGGAAAAGGAGGCCAGATACGCAGTATTTT,CANTGDWKRRPDTQYF,TRBV2,.,TRBJ2-3,.
TGCGCCAGCAGCTCAACCGGGACAGGGATCTCAGGGGCCAACGTCCTGACTTTC,CASSSTGTGISGANVLTF,TRBV5-1,TRBD1,TRBJ2-6,.
TGTGCCAGCAGTGACCGCGAGAACACTGAAGCTTTCTTT,CASSDRENTEAFF,TRBV6-4,.,TRBJ1-1,.
TGTGCCAGCAGCGTAGAGGGGGTGACCTACAATGAGCAGTTCTTC,CASSVEGVTYNEQFF,TRBV9,.,TRBJ2-1,.
TGTGCCAGCAGCTTTATAGGGACAGGGGGCGGCTACACCTTC,CASSFIGTGGGYTF,TRBV5-6,TRBD1,TRBJ1-2,once
TGTGCCAGCAGTTACTCGGGGCAGCTAAATGAAAAACTGTTTTTT,CASSYSGQLNEKLFF,TRBV6-5,.,TRBJ1-4,once
TGCGCCAGCAGCCAAGATCCGGCAGGGGGGCCCTACGAGCAGTACTTC,CASSQDPAGGPYEQYF,TRBV4-3,.,TRBJ2-7,.
TGTGCCAGCAGCCCCAGGGCGAACACTGAAGCTTTCTTT,CASSPRANTEAFF,TRBV9,.,TRBJ1-1,few
TGTGCCAGCAGTGAACCAGGGGGCCGAAGCACTGAAGCTTTCTTT,CASSEPGGRSTEAFF,TRBV6-1,TRBD1,TRBJ1-1,.
TGTGCCAGCAGTGTTCAACAGGGTACTAGCACAGATACGCAGTATTTT,CASSVQQGTSTDTQYF,TRBV6-1,.,TRBJ2-3,.